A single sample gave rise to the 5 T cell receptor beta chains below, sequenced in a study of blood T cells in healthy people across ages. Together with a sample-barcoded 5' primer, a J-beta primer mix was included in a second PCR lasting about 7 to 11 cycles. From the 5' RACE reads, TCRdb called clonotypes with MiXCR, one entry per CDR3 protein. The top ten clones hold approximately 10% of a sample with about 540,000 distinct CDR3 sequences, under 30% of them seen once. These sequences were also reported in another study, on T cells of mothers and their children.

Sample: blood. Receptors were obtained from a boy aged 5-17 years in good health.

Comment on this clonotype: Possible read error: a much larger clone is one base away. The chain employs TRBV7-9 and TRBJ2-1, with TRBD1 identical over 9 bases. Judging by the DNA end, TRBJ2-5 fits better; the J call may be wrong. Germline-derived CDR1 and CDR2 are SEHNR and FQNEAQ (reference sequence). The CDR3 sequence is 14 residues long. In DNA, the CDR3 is TGTGCCAGCAGCCCCGGGACAGGGAAAGAGACCCAGTACTTC. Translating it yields CASSPGTGKETQYF.

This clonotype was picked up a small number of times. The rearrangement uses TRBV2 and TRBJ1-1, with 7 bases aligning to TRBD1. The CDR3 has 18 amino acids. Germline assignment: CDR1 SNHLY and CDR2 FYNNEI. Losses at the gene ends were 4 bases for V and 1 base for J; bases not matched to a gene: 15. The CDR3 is CASSALGTEFLRNTEAFF. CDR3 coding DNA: TGTGCCAGCAGTGCCCTAGGGACAGAATTTCTTCGGAACACTGAAGCTTTCTTT.

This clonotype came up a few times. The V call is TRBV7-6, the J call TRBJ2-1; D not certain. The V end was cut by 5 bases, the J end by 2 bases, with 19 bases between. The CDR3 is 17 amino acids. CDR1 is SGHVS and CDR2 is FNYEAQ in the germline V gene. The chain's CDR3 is CASSLPPQVVPYNEQFF. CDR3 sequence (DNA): TGTGCCAGCAGCCTCCCCCCCCAGGTGGTCCCCTACAATGAGCAGTTCTTC.

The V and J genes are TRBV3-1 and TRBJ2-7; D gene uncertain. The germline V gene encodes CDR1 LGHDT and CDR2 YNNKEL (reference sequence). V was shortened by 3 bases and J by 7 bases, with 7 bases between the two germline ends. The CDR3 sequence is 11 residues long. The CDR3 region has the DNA TGTGCCAGCAGCCAGTTTGGTGAGCAGTACTTC. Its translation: CASSQFGEQYF.

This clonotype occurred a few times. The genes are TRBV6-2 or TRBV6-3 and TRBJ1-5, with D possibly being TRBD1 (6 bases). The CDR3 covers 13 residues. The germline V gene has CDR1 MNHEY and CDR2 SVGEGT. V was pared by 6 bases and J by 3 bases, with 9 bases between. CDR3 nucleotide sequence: TGTGCCAGCAGCCTGGGACACAATCAGCCCCAGCATTTT. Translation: CASSLGHNQPQHF.